Sequencing of this T cell receptor (beta chain) was carried out in a study of T cells in Graves' hyperthyroidism and ophthalmopathy. Overall study results and limits: By a 13 V-J model, ophthalmopathy was set apart from stable hyperthyroidism.

The CDR3 has 14 amino acids. The V gene's germline CDR1 is SEHNR and CDR2 FQNEAQ (reference sequence). V dropped 4 bases and J dropped 0 bases, with 9 bases sitting between them. RNA transcripts yielded amplified TCR beta CDR3 regions. In the first-round RT-PCR of the TCR CDR3, the HTBI primer set was used. TCRdb processed the multiplex PCR reads anew with MiXCR; each CDR3 protein has one entry. Among about 380,000 distinct CDR3 sequences listed, about 13% were seen once. Blood dates from first hyperthyroidism diagnosis, before any ophthalmopathy symptoms. This clonotype was counted a few times. Its antigen remains unidentified.

This chain uses TRBV7-9 with TRBJ1-2; D gene unclear. Sequenced: blood. The source is a man aged 25-45 years with Graves' hyperthyroidism that later progressed to Graves' ophthalmopathy. CDR3 amino acids: CASSSLTTNYGYTF. As DNA, the CDR3 is TGTGCCAGCAGCTCCCTGACAACTAACTATGGCTACACCTTC.